The present T cell receptor beta chain was sequenced within a study of blood T cell repertoires in COVID-19. Method: immunoSEQ multiplex PCR; TCRdb's copy keeps in-frame clones and lacks some. The sample gives around 200,000 clones, about 82% of which show up once; around 5.7% is in the top ten. This TCR came from a man aged 35 to 55 with acute COVID-19. Sequencing was performed on PBMCs or T cells enriched from blood (not recorded which).

The CDR3 nucleotides read TGTGCCAGCAGTTCCCTTCTCCCCTACGAGCAGTACTTC. It encodes CASSSLLPYEQYF. J is TRBJ2-7 and V is TRBV27, with D unclear. CDR3 size: 13 residues. Deletions cut 4 bases from V and 2 bases from J, with 9 bases between. Per the germline V gene, CDR1 is MNHEY and CDR2 is SMNVEV (reference sequence).